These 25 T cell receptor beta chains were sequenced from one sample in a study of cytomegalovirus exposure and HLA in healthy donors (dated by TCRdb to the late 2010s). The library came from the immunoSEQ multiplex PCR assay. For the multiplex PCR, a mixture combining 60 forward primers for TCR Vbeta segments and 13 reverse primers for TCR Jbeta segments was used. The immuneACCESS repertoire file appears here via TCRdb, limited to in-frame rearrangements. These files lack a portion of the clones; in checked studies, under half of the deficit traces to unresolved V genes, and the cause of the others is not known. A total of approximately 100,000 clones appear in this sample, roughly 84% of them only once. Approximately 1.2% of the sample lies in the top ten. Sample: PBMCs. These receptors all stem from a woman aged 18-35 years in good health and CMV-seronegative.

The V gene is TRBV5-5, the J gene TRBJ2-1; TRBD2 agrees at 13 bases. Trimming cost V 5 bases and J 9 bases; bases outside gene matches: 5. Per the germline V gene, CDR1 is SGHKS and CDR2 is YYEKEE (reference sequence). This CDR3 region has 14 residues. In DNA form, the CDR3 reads TGTGCCAGCAGTACCGGACTAGCGGGAGCTGAGCAGTTCTTC. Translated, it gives CASSTGLAGAEQFF.

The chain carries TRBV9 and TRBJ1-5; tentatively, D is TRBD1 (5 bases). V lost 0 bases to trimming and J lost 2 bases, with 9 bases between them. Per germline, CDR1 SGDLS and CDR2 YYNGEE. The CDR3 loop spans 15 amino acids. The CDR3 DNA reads TGTGCCAGCAGCGTAGGGCAGGGTGGCAATCAGCCCCAGCATTTT. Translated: CASSVGQGGNQPQHF.

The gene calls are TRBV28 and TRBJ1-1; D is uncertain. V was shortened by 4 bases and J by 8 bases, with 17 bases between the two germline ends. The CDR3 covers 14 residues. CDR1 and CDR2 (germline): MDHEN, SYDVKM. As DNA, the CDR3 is TGTGCCAGCAGTTCAGAGGGAATACAACTCGAAGCTTTCTTT. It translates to CASSSEGIQLEAFF. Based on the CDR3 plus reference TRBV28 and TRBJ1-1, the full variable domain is DVKVTQSSRYLVKRTGEKVFLECVQDMDHENMFWYRQDPGLGLRLIYFSYDVKMKEKGDIPEGYSVSREKKERFSLILESASTNQTSMYLCASSSEGIQLEAFFGQGTRLTVV.

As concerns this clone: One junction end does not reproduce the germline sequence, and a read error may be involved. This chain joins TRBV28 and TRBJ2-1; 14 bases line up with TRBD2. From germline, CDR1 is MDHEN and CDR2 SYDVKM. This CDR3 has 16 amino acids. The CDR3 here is CTSSFGGTSGGNEQFF. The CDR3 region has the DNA TGTACCAGCAGTTTTGGTGGGACTAGCGGGGGAAATGAGCAGTTCTTC. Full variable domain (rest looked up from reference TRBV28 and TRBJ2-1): DVKVTQSSRYLVKRTGEKVFLECVQDMDHENMFWYRQDPGLGLRLIYFSYDVKMKEKGDIPEGYSVSREKKERFSLILESASTNQTSMYLCTSSFGGTSGGNEQFFGPGTRLTVL.

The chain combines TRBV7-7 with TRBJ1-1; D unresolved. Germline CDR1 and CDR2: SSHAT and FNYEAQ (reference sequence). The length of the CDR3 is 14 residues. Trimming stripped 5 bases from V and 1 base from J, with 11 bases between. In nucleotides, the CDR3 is TGTGCCAGCAGCCGCCTGACACAGAACACTGAAGCTTTCTTT. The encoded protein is CASSRLTQNTEAFF. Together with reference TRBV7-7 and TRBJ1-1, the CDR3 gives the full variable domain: GAGVSQSPRYKVTKRGQDVTLRCDPISSHATLYWYQQALGQGPEFLTYFNYEAQPDKSGLPSDRFSAERPEGSISTLTIQRTEQRDSAMYRCASSRLTQNTEAFFGQGTRLTVV.

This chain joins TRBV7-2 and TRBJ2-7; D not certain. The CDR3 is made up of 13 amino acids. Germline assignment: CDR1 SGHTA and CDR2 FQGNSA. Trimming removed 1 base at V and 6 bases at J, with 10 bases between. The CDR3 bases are TGTGCCAGCAGCTTAGTAGATCGAGCCGAGCAGTACTTC. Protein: CASSLVDRAEQYF.

The CDR3 loop is CASSYLPGQGFETQYF. Here the CDR3 DNA reads TGTGCCAGCAGTTACCTTCCGGGACAGGGGTTCGAGACCCAGTACTTC. This chain uses TRBV6-5 with TRBJ2-5; 10 bases agree with TRBD1. V shed 2 bases, J shed 5 bases, and the junction held 8 bases outside the gene matches. CDR1 MNHEY and CDR2 SVGAGI come from the germline V gene. This CDR3 comprises 16 residues.

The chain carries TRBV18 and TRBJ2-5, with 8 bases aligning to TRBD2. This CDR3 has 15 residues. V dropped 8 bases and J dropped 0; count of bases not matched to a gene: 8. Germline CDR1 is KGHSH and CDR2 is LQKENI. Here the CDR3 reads CASQTSGEYQETQYF. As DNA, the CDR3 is TGTGCCAGCCAAACTAGCGGAGAGTACCAAGAGACCCAGTACTTC.

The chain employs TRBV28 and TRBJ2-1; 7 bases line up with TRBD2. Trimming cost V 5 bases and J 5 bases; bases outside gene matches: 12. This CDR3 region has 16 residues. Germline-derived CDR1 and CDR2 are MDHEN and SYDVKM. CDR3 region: CASSPPPREVNNEQFF. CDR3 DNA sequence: TGTGCCAGCAGTCCCCCCCCTCGGGAGGTAAACAATGAGCAGTTCTTC.

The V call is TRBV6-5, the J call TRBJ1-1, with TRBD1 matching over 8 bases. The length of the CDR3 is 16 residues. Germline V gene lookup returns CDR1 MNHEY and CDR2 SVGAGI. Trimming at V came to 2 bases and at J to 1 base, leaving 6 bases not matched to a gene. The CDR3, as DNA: TGTGCCAGCAGTTACGGCAGGGGGCAGGCGAACACTGAAGCTTTCTTT. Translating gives CASSYGRGQANTEAFF.

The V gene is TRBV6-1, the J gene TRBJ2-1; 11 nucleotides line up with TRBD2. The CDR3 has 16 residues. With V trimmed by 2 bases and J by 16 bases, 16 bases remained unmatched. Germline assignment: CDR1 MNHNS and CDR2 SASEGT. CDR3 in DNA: TGTGCCAGCAGTGAAAAGGGAGGTATAGCGGGAGGGCCGTCTTTCTTC. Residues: CASSEKGGIAGGPSFF.

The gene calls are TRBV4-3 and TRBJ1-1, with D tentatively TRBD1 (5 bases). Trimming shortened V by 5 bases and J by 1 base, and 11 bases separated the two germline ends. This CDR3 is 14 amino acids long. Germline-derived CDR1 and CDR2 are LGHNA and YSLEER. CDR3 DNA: TGCGCCAGCAGCTCCTACGGACAGAACACTGAAGCTTTCTTT. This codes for CASSSYGQNTEAFF.

CDR3 coding DNA: TGTGCCAGTAAAGTGGGGGCAGGATCCTACGAGCAGTACTTC. Translating it yields CASKVGAGSYEQYF. The chain combines TRBV19 with TRBJ2-7; possible D gene TRBD1, 6 bases. CDR1 and CDR2 (germline): LNHDA, SQIVND (reference sequence). V was clipped by 7 bases and J by 1 base, with 14 bases between them. This CDR3 contains 14 residues.

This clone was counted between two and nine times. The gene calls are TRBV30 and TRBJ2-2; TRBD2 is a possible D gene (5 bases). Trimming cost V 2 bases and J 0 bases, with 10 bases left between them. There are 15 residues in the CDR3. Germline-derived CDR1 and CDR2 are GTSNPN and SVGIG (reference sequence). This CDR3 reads CAWSTEDTNTGELFF. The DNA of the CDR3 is TGTGCCTGGAGTACGGAGGATACGAACACCGGGGAGCTGTTTTTT. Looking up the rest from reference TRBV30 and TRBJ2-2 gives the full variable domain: SQTIHQWPATLVQPVGSPLSLECTVEGTSNPNLYWYRQAAGRGLQLLFYSVGIGQISSEVPQNLSASRPQDRQFILSSKKLLLSDSGFYLCAWSTEDTNTGELFFGEGSRLTVL.

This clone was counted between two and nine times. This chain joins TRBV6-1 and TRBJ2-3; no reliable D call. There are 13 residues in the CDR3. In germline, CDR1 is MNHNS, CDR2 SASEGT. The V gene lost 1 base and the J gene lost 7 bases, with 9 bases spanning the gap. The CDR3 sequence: CASSEVARNTQYF. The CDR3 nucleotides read TGTGCCAGCAGTGAAGTTGCGCGGAATACGCAGTATTTT.

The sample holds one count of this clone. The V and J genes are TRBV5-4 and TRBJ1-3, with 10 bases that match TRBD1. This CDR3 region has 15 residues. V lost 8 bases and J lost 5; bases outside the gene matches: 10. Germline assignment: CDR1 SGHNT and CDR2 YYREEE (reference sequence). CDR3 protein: CASAEDRGTRNTIYF. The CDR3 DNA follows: TGTGCCAGTGCAGAGGACAGGGGGACTCGAAACACCATATATTTT.

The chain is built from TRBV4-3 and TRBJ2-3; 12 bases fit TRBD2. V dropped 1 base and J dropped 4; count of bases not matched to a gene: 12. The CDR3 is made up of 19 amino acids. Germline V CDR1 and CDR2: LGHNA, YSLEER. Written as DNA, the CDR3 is TGCGCCAGCAGCCAAGTCTTCTCACGTCTAGCGGGGGGGTCAGATACGCAGTATTTT. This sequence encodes CASSQVFSRLAGGSDTQYF.

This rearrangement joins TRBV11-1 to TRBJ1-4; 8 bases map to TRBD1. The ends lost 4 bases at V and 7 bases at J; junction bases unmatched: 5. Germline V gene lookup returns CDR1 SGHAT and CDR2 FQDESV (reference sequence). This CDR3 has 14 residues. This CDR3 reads CASSSTGVREKLFF. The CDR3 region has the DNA TGTGCCAGCAGCTCGACAGGGGTGCGTGAAAAACTGTTTTTT.

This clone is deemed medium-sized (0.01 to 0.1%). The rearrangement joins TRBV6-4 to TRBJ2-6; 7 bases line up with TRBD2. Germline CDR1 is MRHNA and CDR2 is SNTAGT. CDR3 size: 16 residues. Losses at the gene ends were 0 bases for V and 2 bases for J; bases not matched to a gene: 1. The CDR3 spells CASSDSGGAGANVLTF. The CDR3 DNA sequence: TGTGCCAGCAGTGACTCGGGAGGGGCTGGGGCCAACGTCCTGACTTTC.

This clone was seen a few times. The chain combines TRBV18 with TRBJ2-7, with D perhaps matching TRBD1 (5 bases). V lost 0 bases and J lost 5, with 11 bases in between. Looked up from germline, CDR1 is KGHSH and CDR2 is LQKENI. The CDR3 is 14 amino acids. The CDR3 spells CASSPPSDSHEQYF. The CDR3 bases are TGTGCCAGCTCACCACCTTCCGACAGCCACGAGCAGTACTTC.

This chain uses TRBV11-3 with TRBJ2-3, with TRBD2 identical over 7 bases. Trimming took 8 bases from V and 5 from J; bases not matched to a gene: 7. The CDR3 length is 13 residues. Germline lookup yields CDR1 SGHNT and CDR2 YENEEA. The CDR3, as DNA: TGTGCCAGCTCTGCGGGAGCCAGAGATACGCAGTATTTT. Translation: CASSAGARDTQYF.

CDR3 bases: TGTGCCAGCAGTTTATTAGCCAGGGGGCTAGCTTCACCCCTCCACTTT. Residues: CASSLLARGLASPLHF. The chain joins TRBV28 to TRBJ1-6, with 8 positions matching TRBD1. The CDR3 sequence is 16 residues long. Germline V CDR1 and CDR2: MDHEN, SYDVKM. With V trimmed by 1 base and J by 9 bases, 8 bases remained unmatched.

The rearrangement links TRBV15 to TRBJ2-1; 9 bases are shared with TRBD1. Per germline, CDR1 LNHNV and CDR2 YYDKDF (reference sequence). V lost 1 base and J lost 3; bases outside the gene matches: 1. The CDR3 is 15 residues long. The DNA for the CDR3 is TGTGCCACCAGCAGAGGGGACAGGGTCTACAATGAGCAGTTCTTC. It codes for CATSRGDRVYNEQFF. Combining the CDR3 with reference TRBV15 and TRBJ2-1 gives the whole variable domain DAMVIQNPRYQVTQFGKPVTLSCSQTLNHNVMYWYQQKSSQAPKLLFHYYDKDFNNEADTPDNFQSRRPNTSFCFLDIRSPGLGDTAMYLCATSRGDRVYNEQFFGPGTRLTVL.

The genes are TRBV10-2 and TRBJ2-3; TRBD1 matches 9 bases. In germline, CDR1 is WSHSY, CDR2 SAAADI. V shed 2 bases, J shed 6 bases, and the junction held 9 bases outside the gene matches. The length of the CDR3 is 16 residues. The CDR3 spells CASSETPTGGLDTQYF. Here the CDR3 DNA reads TGCGCCAGCAGTGAGACACCGACAGGGGGTCTCGATACGCAGTATTTT.

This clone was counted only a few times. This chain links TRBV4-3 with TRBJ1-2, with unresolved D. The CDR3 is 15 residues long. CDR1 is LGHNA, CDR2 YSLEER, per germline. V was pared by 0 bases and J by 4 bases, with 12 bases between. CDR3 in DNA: TGCGCCAGCAGCCAAGACAGCGGGCACCTCTATGGCTACACCTTC. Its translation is CASSQDSGHLYGYTF.